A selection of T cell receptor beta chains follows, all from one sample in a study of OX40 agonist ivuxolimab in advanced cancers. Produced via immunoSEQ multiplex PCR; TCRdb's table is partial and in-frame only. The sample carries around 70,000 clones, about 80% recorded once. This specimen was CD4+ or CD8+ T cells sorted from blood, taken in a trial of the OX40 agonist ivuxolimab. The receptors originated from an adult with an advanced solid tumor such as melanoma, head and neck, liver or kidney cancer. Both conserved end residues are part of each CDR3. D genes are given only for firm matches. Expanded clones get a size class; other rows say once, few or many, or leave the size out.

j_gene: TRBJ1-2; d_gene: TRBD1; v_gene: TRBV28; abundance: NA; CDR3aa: CASKTGDYGYTF; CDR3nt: TGTGCCAGTAAAACAGGGGACTATGGCTACACCTTC
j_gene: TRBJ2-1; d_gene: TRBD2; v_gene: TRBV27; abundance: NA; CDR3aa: CASSLSRGTFYNEQFF; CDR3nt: TGTGCCAGCAGTTTATCGCGGGGGACCTTCTACAATGAGCAGTTCTTC
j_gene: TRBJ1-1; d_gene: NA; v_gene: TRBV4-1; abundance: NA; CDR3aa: CASSTPGTFRDTEAFF; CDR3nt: TGCGCCAGCAGCACCCCCGGGACCTTCCGCGACACTGAAGCTTTCTTT
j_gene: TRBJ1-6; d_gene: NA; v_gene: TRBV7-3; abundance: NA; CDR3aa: CASSLTPGNSPLHF; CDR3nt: TGTGCCAGCAGCTTAACGCCAGGGAACTCACCCCTCCACTTT
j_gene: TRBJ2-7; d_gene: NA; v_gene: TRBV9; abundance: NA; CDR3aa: CASSVGPDGEQYF; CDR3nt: TGTGCCAGCAGCGTAGGTCCCGACGGTGAGCAGTACTTC
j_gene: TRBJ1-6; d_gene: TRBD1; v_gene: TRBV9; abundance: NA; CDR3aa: CASSVEDRADSPLHF; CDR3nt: TGTGCCAGCAGCGTAGAAGACAGGGCCGATTCACCCCTCCACTTT
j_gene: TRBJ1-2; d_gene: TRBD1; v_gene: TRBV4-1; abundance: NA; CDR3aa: CASSQANRGRPGYTF; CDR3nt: TGCGCCAGCAGCCAAGCCAACAGGGGGCGGCCTGGCTACACCTTC
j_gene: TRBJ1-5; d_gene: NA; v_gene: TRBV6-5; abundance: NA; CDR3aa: CASGPGSINQPQHF; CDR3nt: TGTGCCAGCGGGCCAGGGAGTATCAATCAGCCCCAGCATTTT
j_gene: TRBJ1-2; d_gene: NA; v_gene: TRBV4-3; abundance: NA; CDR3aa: CASSQEYSNYGYTF; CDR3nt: TGCGCCAGCAGCCAAGAATACAGCAACTATGGCTACACCTTC
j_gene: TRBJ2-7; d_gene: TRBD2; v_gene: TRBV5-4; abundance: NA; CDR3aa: CASSLVLASGSYEQYF; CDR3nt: TGTGCCAGCAGCTTGGTTTTGGCTAGCGGGTCCTACGAGCAGTACTTC
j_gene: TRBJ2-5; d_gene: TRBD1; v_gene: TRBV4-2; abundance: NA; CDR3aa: CASSREDRGQETQYF; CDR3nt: TGTGCCAGCAGCCGAGAGGACAGGGGGCAAGAGACCCAGTACTTC
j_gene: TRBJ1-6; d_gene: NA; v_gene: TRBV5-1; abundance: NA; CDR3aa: CASSSGQNYNSPLHF; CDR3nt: TGCGCCAGCAGCTCCGGACAGAATTATAATTCACCCCTCCACTTT
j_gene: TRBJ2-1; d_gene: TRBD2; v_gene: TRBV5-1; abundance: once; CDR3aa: CASSLGTSGYNEQFF; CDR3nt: TGCGCCAGCAGCTTGGGGACTAGCGGTTACAATGAGCAGTTCTTC
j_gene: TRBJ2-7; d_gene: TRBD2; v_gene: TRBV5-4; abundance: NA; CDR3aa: CASSLRSGGASEQYF; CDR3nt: TGTGCCAGCAGCTTGAGGAGCGGGGGGGCTTCCGAGCAGTACTTC
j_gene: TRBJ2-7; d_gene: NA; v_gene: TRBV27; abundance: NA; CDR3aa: CASSRGILYEQYF; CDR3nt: TGTGCCAGCAGTCGGGGGATTCTCTACGAGCAGTACTTC
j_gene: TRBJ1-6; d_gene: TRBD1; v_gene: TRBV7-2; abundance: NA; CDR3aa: CASSLRQGNSPLHF; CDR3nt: TGTGCCAGCAGCTTAAGACAGGGTAATTCACCCCTCCACTTT
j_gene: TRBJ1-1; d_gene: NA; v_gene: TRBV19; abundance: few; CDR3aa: CASSIEHMNTEAFF; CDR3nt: TGTGCCAGTAGTATAGAACATATGAACACTGAAGCTTTCTTT
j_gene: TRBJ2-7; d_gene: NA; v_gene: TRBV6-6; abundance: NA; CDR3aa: CASSWTGTSSYEQYF; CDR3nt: TGTGCCAGCAGCTGGACAGGGACTAGCTCCTACGAGCAGTACTTC
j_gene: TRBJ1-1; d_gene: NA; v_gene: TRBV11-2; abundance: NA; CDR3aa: CASSSRQDLNTEAFF; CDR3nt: TGTGCCAGCAGCTCTCGACAGGACTTGAACACTGAAGCTTTCTTT
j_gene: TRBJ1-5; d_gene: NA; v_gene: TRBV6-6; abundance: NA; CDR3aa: CASRPGRYSNQPQHF; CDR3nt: TGTGCCAGCAGACCAGGGAGATATAGCAATCAGCCCCAGCATTTT
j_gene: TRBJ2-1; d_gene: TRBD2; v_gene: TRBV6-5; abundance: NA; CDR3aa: CASSSTSGGPYEQFF; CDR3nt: TGTGCCAGCAGTTCCACTAGCGGGGGGCCCTATGAGCAGTTCTTC
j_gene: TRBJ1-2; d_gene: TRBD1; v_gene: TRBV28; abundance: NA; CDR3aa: CASSVGDRGSGYTF; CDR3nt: TGTGCCAGCAGTGTCGGGGACAGGGGGTCCGGCTACACCTTC
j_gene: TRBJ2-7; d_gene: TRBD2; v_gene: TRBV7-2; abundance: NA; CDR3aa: CASSLLAGSSYEQYF; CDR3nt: TGTGCCAGCAGCTTGCTAGCGGGGAGCTCCTACGAGCAGTACTTC
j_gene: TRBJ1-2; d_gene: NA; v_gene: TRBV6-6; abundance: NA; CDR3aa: CASRAYRDLWDGYTF; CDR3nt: TGTGCCAGCAGGGCCTACAGGGATTTGTGGGATGGCTACACCTTC
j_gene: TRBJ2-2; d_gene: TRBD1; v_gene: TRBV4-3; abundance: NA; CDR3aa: CASSPSRAQGANTGELFF; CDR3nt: TGCGCCAGCAGCCCCTCCCGAGCGCAGGGGGCGAACACCGGGGAGCTGTTTTTT
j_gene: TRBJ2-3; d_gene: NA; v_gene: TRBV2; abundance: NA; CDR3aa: CASSEGPDFTDTQYF; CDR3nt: TGTGCCAGCAGTGAAGGACCGGATTTCACAGATACGCAGTATTTT
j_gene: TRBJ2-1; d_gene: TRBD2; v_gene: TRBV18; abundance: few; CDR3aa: CASSPRRGGYNEQFF; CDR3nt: TGTGCCAGCTCACCACGGCGGGGGGGCTACAATGAGCAGTTCTTC